The sequence of this TCR beta chain was determined in a study of post-analysis software for immune sequencing data. Study details: Relapsing-remitting, secondary progressive and progressive-relapsing multiple sclerosis courses were included. General study points: Compared with controls, patients had more of 4 to 6 TRBV segments, including TRBV5-6, TRBV5-1 and TRBV20-1.

Germline values: CDR1 ENHRY, CDR2 SYGVKD. The length of the CDR3 is 11 residues. This clonotype was picked up a small number of times. Its antigen is currently unknown. TCR beta cDNA libraries had unique molecular identifiers. TCRdb itself ran the PCR reads through MiXCR, one entry per CDR3 protein. The repertoire holds approximately 660,000 distinct CDR3 sequences, around 60% seen once, with over 9% in the top ten. What was sequenced was blood. This clonotype was obtained from a girl aged 2 to 10 with multiple sclerosis. The rearrangement links TRBV10-3 to TRBJ2-7, with 9 bases matching TRBD2. CDR3 sequence (DNA): TGTGCGGCGAGCGGGGGGTACGAGCAGTACTTC. Protein: CAASGGYEQYF.